This TCR beta chain was recovered during a study of OX40 agonist ivuxolimab in advanced cancers. Method: immunoSEQ multiplex PCR; TCRdb's copy keeps in-frame clones and lacks some. The sample lists about 54,000 clones; 80% to 90% were seen once. Trimming removed 5 bases from V and 2 bases from J; junction bases left unmatched: 7. Germline CDR1 reads SGHVS; CDR2 reads FQNEAQ. This CDR3 has 15 amino acids. To note about this clone: Its antigen is unidentified.

Whole-study findings and limits: In CD8+ T cells, expanded clones were on average more numerous than in CD4+.

Autoimmune disease history or systemic immunosuppression led to patients being barred. The TCR was taken from an adult with an advanced solid tumor such as melanoma, head and neck, liver or kidney cancer. Sample: CD4+ or CD8+ T cells sorted from blood, taken in a trial of the OX40 agonist ivuxolimab. J is TRBJ2-5 and V is TRBV7-8; TRBD2 matches 8 bases. The CDR3 bases are TGTGCCAGCAGCATACGACTAGCGTCACAAGAGACCCAGTACTTC. This gives the protein CASSIRLASQETQYF.